There are a few counts of the clone carrying this T cell receptor beta chain. Only in-frame clones appear in the TCRdb table, and some are missing; sequencing was by immunoSEQ multiplex PCR. The sample includes about 20,000 clones, around 91% seen only once; the top ten take roughly 2.5%. CDR1 and CDR2 from the germline V gene are SGHNT and YENEEA. J lost 9 bases, V lost 4 bases, and 3 bases had no gene match. The CDR3 spans 12 residues. The data derive from a study of blood T cell repertoires in COVID-19. The receptor was derived from a man aged 70 or older with acute or convalescent COVID-19. The chain has TRBV11-3 and TRBJ2-1; 7 nucleotides agree with TRBD2. The sequencing input was peripheral blood. The chain's CDR3 is CASSYASGEQFF. The CDR3 nucleotides read TGTGCCAGCAGCTACGCTAGCGGTGAGCAGTTCTTC. Full variable domain (rest looked up from reference TRBV11-3 and TRBJ2-1): EAGVVQSPRYKIIEKKQPVAFWCNPISGHNTLYWYLQNLGQGPELLIRYENEEAVDDSQLPKDRFSAERLKGVDSTLKIQPAELGDSAVYLCASSYASGEQFFGPGTRLTVL.